These T cell receptor beta chains were read from a single sample in a study of T cell responses to AZD1222 COVID-19 vaccine. Repertoires were generated with immunoSEQ multiplex PCR, while TCRdb's copy carries only in-frame clones and drops some. The data hold about 200,000 clones, with over 85% observed a single time. Sequencing was performed on peripheral blood, taken 28 days after the second AZD1222 dose. All receptors come from an adult who received the AZD1222 COVID-19 vaccine. The CDR3 runs from the conserved cysteine through the conserved F or W. A D gene is named only where the DNA matches it firmly. The size entry is marked missing in some rows and otherwise reads once, few, many or a size class.

abundance | j_gene | d_gene | v_gene | CDR3nt | CDR3aa
NA | TRBJ2-6 | NA | TRBV5-1 | TGCGCCAGCAGCTCTACGTGGGGGACCTCTGGGGCCAACGTCCTGACTTTC | CASSSTWGTSGANVLTF
NA | TRBJ1-2 | NA | TRBV4-3 | TGCGCCAGCAGCCAAGATCAGGGAGGCTATGGCTACACCTTC | CASSQDQGGYGYTF
NA | TRBJ1-5 | NA | TRBV30 | TGTGCCTGGAGTGCGGTTAGAGGCAATCAGCCCCAGCATTTT | CAWSAVRGNQPQHF
NA | TRBJ2-1 | NA | TRBV5-4 | TGTGCCAGCAGCTTGGGAGGGGGCTCCTACAATGAGCAGTTCTTC | CASSLGGGSYNEQFF
NA | TRBJ1-4 | NA | TRBV5-1 | TGCGCCAGCAGCGCAGGGACAATCAAGCAGGAAAAACTGTTTTTT | CASSAGTIKQEKLFF
NA | TRBJ2-2 | NA | TRBV7-2 | TGTGCCAGCAGCTCTGGCGGGGATCCCGGGGAGCTGTTTTTT | CASSSGGDPGELFF
NA | TRBJ2-1 | NA | TRBV5-6 | TGTGCCAGCAGTCCACTCGGGACGCCATACAATGAGCAGTTCTTC | CASSPLGTPYNEQFF
NA | TRBJ1-1 | NA | TRBV3-1/TRBV3-2 | TGTGCCAGCAGCCAGAGGACGGGGAACACTGAAGCTTTCTTT | CASSQRTGNTEAFF
NA | TRBJ1-2 | NA | TRBV10-3 | TGTGCCATCAGTGAGGACAGGCACTACACCTTC | CAISEDRHYTF
few | TRBJ1-2 | NA | TRBV13 | TGTGCCAGCAGCTTTTCTTTGGACGCGGGGATAGATGGCTACACCTTC | CASSFSLDAGIDGYTF
once | TRBJ2-5 | NA | TRBV19 | TGTGCCAGCAAGATAGGGAGGGGGGGGATCTCAGAGACCCAGTACTTC | CASKIGRGGISETQYF
once | TRBJ1-1 | NA | TRBV7-9 | TGTGCCAGCAGCCCGCCTAGGGACACTGAAGCTTTCTTT | CASSPPRDTEAFF
NA | TRBJ1-5 | TRBD1 | TRBV18 | TGTGCCAGCTCCCCCGGGACAGGGATCAATCAGCCCCAGCATTTT | CASSPGTGINQPQHF
NA | TRBJ1-2 | NA | TRBV3-1/TRBV3-2 | TGTGCCAGCAGCCAAGATCAAAGTTTCACTAACTATGGCTACACCTTC | CASSQDQSFTNYGYTF
NA | TRBJ2-5 | TRBD2 | TRBV2 | TGTGCCAGCGGGGGTAGCGGGGGACGCCAAGAGACCCAGTACTTC | CASGGSGGRQETQYF
NA | TRBJ2-3 | NA | TRBV3-1/TRBV3-2 | TGTGCCAGCAGTACCTCCACAGGCGGAGGGACAGATACGCAGTATTTT | CASSTSTGGGTDTQYF
NA | TRBJ1-5 | NA | TRBV7-9 | TGTGCCAGCAGCCTAGGACAGCTTAGCAATCAGCCCCAGCATTTT | CASSLGQLSNQPQHF
NA | TRBJ1-2 | NA | TRBV5-8 | TGTGCCAGCAGCTTGGCCCCCTTCTATGGCTACACCTTC | CASSLAPFYGYTF
NA | TRBJ2-2 | NA | TRBV7-9 | TGTGCCAGCAGCCCCCAATCCCCCGGGGAGCTGTTTTTT | CASSPQSPGELFF
few | TRBJ2-1 | TRBD1 | TRBV7-3 | TGTGCCAGCAGCCCAGGACAGGGCCGTCACAATGAGCAGTTCTTC | CASSPGQGRHNEQFF
NA | TRBJ2-3 | TRBD1 | TRBV28 | TGTGCCAGCAGTTTAGCAGGGGGCGGGACAGATACGCAGTATTTT | CASSLAGGGTDTQYF
NA | TRBJ1-5 | TRBD1 | TRBV27 | TGTGCCAGCAGTACAGGGGGCGGTCAGCCCCAGCATTTT | CASSTGGGQPQHF
NA | TRBJ2-1 | TRBD2 | TRBV18 | TGTGCCAGCTCACCAACTAGCGGGGGAGACAATGAGCAGTTCTTC | CASSPTSGGDNEQFF
NA | TRBJ2-1 | NA | TRBV7-2 | TGTGCCAAAGTCCGGGGGAACTCCTACAATGAGCAGTTCTTC | CAKVRGNSYNEQFF
NA | TRBJ1-2 | NA | TRBV3-1/TRBV3-2 | TGTGCCAGCAGCCTCGACAGTTCTAACTATGGCTACACCTTC | CASSLDSSNYGYTF
NA | TRBJ1-1 | NA | TRBV28 | TGTGCCAGCAGTCCCCTGAGGGGGGGGGACACTGAAGCTTTCTTT | CASSPLRGGDTEAFF
once | TRBJ1-2 | NA | TRBV12-3/TRBV12-4 | TGTGCCAGCAGTTTCGCGGATAACTATGGCTACACCTTC | CASSFADNYGYTF
NA | TRBJ2-7 | TRBD2 | TRBV5-6 | TGTGCCAGCAGCGCGCTAAGGGCGGGGGCCTACGAGCAGTACTTC | CASSALRAGAYEQYF
NA | TRBJ1-1 | NA | TRBV6-5 | TGTGCCAGCAGTTACGAATTCTCCCAGAACACTGAAGCTTTCTTT | CASSYEFSQNTEAFF
NA | TRBJ1-1 | NA | TRBV4-2 | TGTGCCAGCTCGACAGACCCCGGGTACACTGAAGCTTTCTTT | CASSTDPGYTEAFF
NA | TRBJ2-7 | TRBD1 | TRBV7-6 | TGTGCCAGCAGCCCACGACAGGGTCCCTACGAGCAGTACTTC | CASSPRQGPYEQYF
NA | TRBJ2-5 | NA | TRBV7-9 | TGTGCCAGCAGCTTTCGACGAGAAGAGACCCAGTACTTC | CASSFRREETQYF
NA | TRBJ1-2 | NA | TRBV12-3/TRBV12-4 | TGTGCCAGCAGTCGCAGGGATTCCAATGGCTACACCTTC | CASSRRDSNGYTF
once | TRBJ1-1 | NA | TRBV19 | TGTGCCAGTAGTACCCCCGGCAGGGAAGCTTTCTTT | CASSTPGREAFF
NA | TRBJ2-1 | NA | TRBV3-1/TRBV3-2 | TGTGCCAGCAGCCAAGATGACCAGCTCGCGGCACAGTTCTTC | CASSQDDQLAAQFF
once | TRBJ1-1 | NA | TRBV9 | TGTGCCAGCAGCGTAGGGGACAAGAACACTGAAGCTTTCTTT | CASSVGDKNTEAFF
NA | TRBJ2-2 | NA | TRBV5-6 | TGTGCCAGCAGCTTCGGGGCTAACGGGGAGCTGTTTTTT | CASSFGANGELFF
once | TRBJ1-3 | NA | TRBV28 | TGTGCCAGCAGTTTGCCCCCAGTTTCTGGAAACACCATATATTTT | CASSLPPVSGNTIYF
few | TRBJ1-5 | NA | TRBV21-1 | TGTGCCAGCAGCAAAGCGCTAGAGTGGAAGCATAGCAATCAGCCCCAGCATTTT | CASSKALEWKHSNQPQHF
NA | TRBJ1-1 | NA | TRBV7-3 | TGTGCCAGCAGCTTAATGGCTGGGGGGAACACTGAAGCTTTCTTT | CASSLMAGGNTEAFF
few | TRBJ2-1 | TRBD2 | TRBV6-4 | TGTGCCAGCAGTCCCGGGACTAGCGGGGGGGGATCCAATGAGCAGTTCTTC | CASSPGTSGGGSNEQFF